The 13 T cell receptor beta chains reported below all come from one sample, sequenced in a study of T cells in Graves' hyperthyroidism and ophthalmopathy. What was amplified from RNA transcripts were TCR beta CDR3 regions. TCR CDR3 regions were first amplified by RT-PCR with HTBI primers. One entry per CDR3 protein, called by TCRdb with MiXCR from the multiplex PCR reads. The table includes 560,000 or so distinct CDR3 sequences, about 43% detected once. Specimen: peripheral blood or thyroid tissue (not recorded which). All receptors derive from a woman aged 18-29 years with Graves' hyperthyroidism.

This clonotype was counted ten times or more. The rearrangement joins TRBV2 to TRBJ1-6; possible D gene TRBD1, 5 bases. CDR1 is SNHLY and CDR2 is FYNNEI in the germline V gene. Trimming took 7 bases from V and 6 from J, leaving 13 bases between them. CDR3 size: 14 residues. The CDR3 is CASITTDFNSPLHF. In nucleotides, the CDR3 is TGTGCCAGCATTACGACAGATTTTAATTCACCCCTCCACTTT.

The V and J genes are TRBV7-9 and TRBJ1-5, with D unresolved. V lost 0 bases and J lost 3, with 12 bases in between. Germline V lookup: CDR1 SEHNR, CDR2 FQNEAQ (reference sequence). This CDR3 comprises 16 residues. As DNA, the CDR3 is TGTGCCAGCAGCTTAGCAGGGAGGGCCCCCAATCAGCCCCAGCATTTT. This encodes CASSLAGRAPNQPQHF.

With regard to this clonotype: A junction boundary mismatches the germline segment, possibly from a read error. This chain connects TRBV5-4 to TRBJ2-6, with D maybe TRBD1 (5 bases). Germline V gene lookup returns CDR1 SGHNT and CDR2 YYREEE (reference sequence). This CDR3 has 18 residues. The CDR3 here is CASSQESQGNVGANVLTF. The CDR3 nucleotides are TGCGCCAGCAGCCAAGAGAGCCAGGGTAATGTTGGGGCCAACGTCCTGACTTTC.

This clonotype was counted only a few times. Compared with germline, one end of the junction differs, possibly owing to a read error. The chain couples TRBV5-8 to TRBJ1-2; D not resolved. The CDR3 loop spans 10 amino acids. Per germline, CDR1 SGHTS and CDR2 YDEGEE. This chain's CDR3 is CANSFGGYTF. CDR3 nucleotide sequence: TGTGCCAACAGCTTTGGTGGCTACACCTTC.

This clonotype appeared many times. The chain employs TRBV29-1 and TRBJ2-7; 7 nucleotides line up with TRBD1. This CDR3 has 14 residues. CDR1 and CDR2 from the germline V gene are SQVTM and ANQGSEA. J was trimmed by 2 bases and V by 6 bases; bases with no gene match: 10. CDR3 nucleotides: TGCAGCGTCGGAGACAGGGATGCTCCCTACGAGCAGTACTTC. Translating gives CSVGDRDAPYEQYF.

This chain joins TRBV29-1 and TRBJ2-6; TRBD1 matches at 7 bases. Trimming removed 0 bases from V and 2 bases from J; junction bases left unmatched: 4. This CDR3 has 16 residues. Germline values: CDR1 SQVTM, CDR2 ANQGSEA. CDR3 coding DNA: TGCAGCGTTGAAGACGGTACAGGGGCTGGGGCCAACGTCCTGACTTTC. Translating it yields CSVEDGTGAGANVLTF.

The rearrangement joins TRBV12-3 or TRBV12-4 to TRBJ2-7; D unresolved. This CDR3 spans 12 amino acids. Deletions cut 5 bases from V and 6 bases from J, with 11 bases between. As DNA, the CDR3 is TGTGCCAGCAGTCGGACCTCTCGCGAGCAGTACTTC. It encodes CASSRTSREQYF.

The rearrangement uses TRBV7-6 and TRBJ2-6; 7 bases line up with TRBD1. Germline assignment: CDR1 SGHVS and CDR2 FNYEAQ. Losses at the gene ends were 1 base for V and 0 bases for J; bases not matched to a gene: 3. The CDR3 sequence is 17 residues long. The CDR3 sequence: CASSLGPGGSGANVLTF. The CDR3 coding sequence is TGTGCCAGCAGCTTAGGGCCAGGGGGCTCTGGGGCCAACGTCCTGACTTTC.

Note on this clonotype: A much larger clone differs from this one at a single base, so this may be a read error. The rearrangement joins TRBV10-3 to TRBJ2-6, with D uncertain. The CDR3 has 16 amino acids. Germline loops: CDR1 ENHRY, CDR2 SYGVKD. The CDR3 coding sequence is TGTGCCATCAGTGTGGAAATTGTCTCTGGGACCAACGTCCTGACTTTC. This encodes CAISVEIVSGTNVLTF.

There are a few counts of this clonotype. The V and J genes are TRBV2 and TRBJ1-5, with 9 bases matching TRBD1. Germline trimming cut 9 bases from V and 0 bases from J; bases unmatched to any gene: 24. Germline CDR1 is SNHLY and CDR2 is FYNNEI. This CDR3 has 21 residues. CDR3 loop: CASRPGQGGPSLFYSNQPQHF. The DNA for the CDR3 is TGTGCCAGTAGACCGGGACAGGGAGGGCCGTCACTCTTTTATAGCAATCAGCCCCAGCATTTT.

The rearrangement links TRBV28 to TRBJ1-1; weak D call: TRBD1 (5 bases). CDR1 and CDR2 (germline): MDHEN, SYDVKM. The CDR3 runs 15 residues. V lost 0 bases, J lost 5 bases, and 13 bases lay in between. CDR3 DNA: TGTGCCAGCAGTTTATGGGACGGGACGGGGACTGAAGCTTTCTTT. This gives the protein CASSLWDGTGTEAFF.

For this clonotype: The conserved phenylalanine or tryptophan is not found at the CDR3 terminus, so this likely reflects a read error. Because the CDR3's place on the DNA is in doubt, the DNA is left out and the CDR3 is given as listed by TCRdb. V and J are TRBV20-1 and TRBJ2-7; the table's D call, TRBD2, has no DNA check behind it. Germline V lookup: CDR1 DFQATT, CDR2 SNEGSKA (reference sequence). Ends included, the CDR3 has 10 residues. CDR3 sequence: CSASTTGTSL.

The V call is TRBV29-1, the J call TRBJ2-7, with 12 nucleotides matching TRBD2. CDR1 and CDR2 (germline): SQVTM, ANQGSEA. The CDR3 is made up of 14 amino acids. J gave up 3 bases and V 6 bases, and 6 bases lay outside the gene matches. CDR3 sequence: CSVLASGRDYEQYF. CDR3 in DNA: TGCAGCGTGCTGGCTAGCGGGAGGGACTACGAGCAGTACTTC.